The 22 T cell receptor beta chains below were found in one sample sequenced in a study of T cell responses to AZD1222 COVID-19 vaccine. TCRdb's table, derived via immunoSEQ multiplex PCR, lists solely in-frame clones and lacks some. This table holds some 120,000 clones, 80% to 90% found once. The sequenced sample was peripheral blood, obtained on day 0 of AZD1222 vaccination. The source is an adult in good health.

Here the CDR3 DNA reads TGTGCCAGCAGCCTAGACAGGGGGCGAAGTGGCTACACCTTC. Encoded protein: CASSLDRGRSGYTF. The chain joins TRBV3-1 (or the pseudogene TRBV3-2) to TRBJ1-2, with 10 bases identical to TRBD1. Germline lookup yields CDR1 LGHDT and CDR2 YNNKEL (reference sequence). CDR3 length equals 14 residues. V lost 4 bases and J lost 7; bases outside the gene matches: 6.

This rearrangement joins TRBV3-1 (or the pseudogene TRBV3-2) to TRBJ2-3; 7 positions match TRBD1. V was pared by 1 base and J by 1 base, with 8 bases of the junction left unmatched. Per germline, CDR1 LGHDT and CDR2 YNNKEL (reference sequence). This CDR3 is built from 17 residues. In nucleotides, the CDR3 is TGTGCCAGCAGCCAAGGACAGGGATGGGAATGCACAGATACGCAGTATTTT. Residues: CASSQGQGWECTDTQYF.

The rearrangement uses TRBV4-3 and TRBJ2-7, with 7 bases fitting TRBD1. The CDR3 is 13 residues long. J gave up 3 bases and V 4 bases, and 3 bases lay outside the gene matches. Germline CDR1 is LGHNA and CDR2 is YSLEER. CDR3 DNA: TGCGCCAGCAGCCGGGGACAGTTCTACGAGCAGTACTTC. Translation: CASSRGQFYEQYF.

With regard to this clone: A junction end diverges from the germline sequence, so it may reflect a read error. The rearrangement joins TRBV29-1 to TRBJ1-1; D not resolved. Germline V gene lookup returns CDR1 SQVTM and CDR2 ANQGSEA. This CDR3 spans 12 amino acids. The CDR3 DNA is TGCAGCGTTATTTCTCCCGCCGAGACGTATGTCTTT. This gives the protein CSVISPAETYVF.

The rearrangement joins TRBV5-1 to TRBJ2-3, with no clear D. Germline V gives CDR1 SGHRS, CDR2 YFSETQ. The V end was cut by 5 bases, the J end by 4 bases, with 8 bases between. The CDR3 totals 12 residues. CDR3 loop: CASSHNSDTQYF. The DNA of the CDR3 is TGCGCCAGCAGTCACAATTCAGATACGCAGTATTTT.

This chain links TRBV7-2 with TRBJ1-6; no firm D call. Trimming removed 0 bases from V and 6 bases from J, with 6 bases in between. CDR1 is SGHTA, CDR2 FQGNSA, per germline. This CDR3 comprises 14 residues. The CDR3 coding sequence is TGTGCCAGCAGCTTAGCCCTGACTAATTCACCCCTCCACTTT. It specifies CASSLALTNSPLHF. Using reference TRBV7-2 and TRBJ1-6 for the parts outside the CDR3, the full variable domain is GAGVSQSPSNKVTEKGKDVELRCDPISGHTALYWYRQSLGQGLEFLIYFQGNSAPDKSGLPSDRFSAERTGGSVSTLTIQRTQQEDSAVYLCASSLALTNSPLHFGNGTRLTVT.

The V and J genes are TRBV6-6 and TRBJ2-7; the match to TRBD2 covers 9 bases. Germline loops: CDR1 MNHNY, CDR2 SVGAGI (reference sequence). V was clipped by 5 bases and J by 2 bases; unmatched bases: 4. The CDR3 has 14 residues. The CDR3 nucleotides read TGTGCCAGCAGTGCAGCGGGAGGAACCTACGAGCAGTACTTC. Its protein is CASSAAGGTYEQYF.

The chain employs TRBV6-6 and TRBJ1-6, with D unresolved. This CDR3 has 13 amino acids. The germline V gene has CDR1 MNHNY and CDR2 SVGAGI (reference sequence). Trimming took off 9 bases at V and 0 bases at J, with 6 bases between the two ends. CDR3 region: CASSSSYNSPLHF. Here the CDR3 DNA reads TGTGCCAGTAGTAGCTCCTATAATTCACCCCTCCACTTT.

V usage is TRBV15 and J usage is TRBJ2-3, with 8 bases identical to TRBD2. The germline gives CDR1 LNHNV, CDR2 YYDKDF (reference sequence). J was trimmed by 0 bases and V by 0 bases; bases with no gene match: 8. The CDR3 spans 18 residues. The CDR3 bases are TGTGCCACCAGCAGAGAACGGACTAGCAGCACTAGCACAGATACGCAGTATTTT. Translating gives CATSRERTSSTSTDTQYF.

V is TRBV20-1 and J is TRBJ1-6; no firm D call. The CDR3 is made up of 10 amino acids. V lost 6 bases to trimming and J lost 14 bases, with 11 bases between them. The germline V gene encodes CDR1 DFQATT and CDR2 SNEGSKA (reference sequence). CDR3 DNA: TGCAGTGCCCTACGGTCATCCCTCCACTTT. As protein: CSALRSSLHF.

This clone was detected only once. The chain is built from TRBV4-3 and TRBJ2-5, with 12 nucleotides matching TRBD2. The CDR3 is made up of 15 amino acids. Trimming at V came to 3 bases and at J to 5 bases, leaving 4 bases not matched to a gene. Germline CDR1 and CDR2: LGHNA and YSLEER. The CDR3 DNA sequence: TGCGCCAGCAGCCAGTCGACTAGCGGGAGTGAGACCCAGTACTTC. Translation: CASSQSTSGSETQYF.

CDR3 loop: CASSSRGQGNQPQHF. The CDR3 DNA is TGTGCCAGCAGCTCCCGGGGGCAGGGGAATCAGCCCCAGCATTTT. This rearrangement joins TRBV6-2 or TRBV6-3 to TRBJ1-5, with D tentatively TRBD1 (6 bases). Germline CDR1 is MNHEY and CDR2 is SVGEGT. Trimming took off 6 bases at V and 4 bases at J, with 16 bases between the two ends. CDR3 size: 15 residues.

The chain has TRBV7-9 and TRBJ2-7; the D gene is possibly TRBD2 (5 bases). The CDR3 totals 14 residues. V gave up 4 bases and J gave up 1 base, with 11 bases separating them. The germline gives CDR1 SEHNR, CDR2 FQNEAQ (reference sequence). Here the CDR3 DNA reads TGTGCCAGCAGCTCTCAGACGGGATCCTACGAGCAGTACTTC. It codes for CASSSQTGSYEQYF. Together with reference TRBV7-9 and TRBJ2-7, the CDR3 gives the full variable domain: DTGVSQNPRHKITKRGQNVTFRCDPISEHNRLYWYRQTLGQGPEFLTYFQNEAQLEKSRLLSDRFSAERPKGSFSTLEIQRTEQGDSAMYLCASSSQTGSYEQYFGPGTRLTVT.

The chain recombines TRBV18 with TRBJ1-1; TRBD1 matches at 7 bases. This CDR3 has 13 amino acids. V dropped 5 bases and J dropped 4; count of bases not matched to a gene: 4. CDR1 and CDR2 from the germline V gene are KGHSH and LQKENI. CDR3 DNA: TGTGCCAGCTCATCCCAGGGGGGCACTGAAGCTTTCTTT. It codes for CASSSQGGTEAFF.

The V gene is TRBV5-1, the J gene TRBJ2-2; 9 nucleotides match TRBD1. Germline V gene sequence: CDR1 SGHRS, CDR2 YFSETQ. The CDR3 loop spans 20 amino acids. V dropped 2 bases and J dropped 4; count of bases not matched to a gene: 18. The CDR3 sequence is CASSLLPGGQGPLSTGELFF. The CDR3 DNA reads TGCGCCAGCAGCTTACTCCCGGGGGGACAGGGACCCCTGAGCACCGGGGAGCTGTTTTTT.

The rearrangement links TRBV5-4 to TRBJ2-5; 10 bases match TRBD2. The CDR3 is 16 amino acids. In germline, CDR1 is SGHNT, CDR2 YYREEE (reference sequence). Losses at the gene ends were 4 bases for V and 5 bases for J; bases not matched to a gene: 11. The CDR3 sequence: CASSHRSGRVMETQYF. The DNA of the CDR3 is TGTGCCAGCAGCCACCGGAGCGGGAGGGTGATGGAGACCCAGTACTTC. Complete variable domain (other parts from reference TRBV5-4 and TRBJ2-5): ETGVTQSPTHLIKTRGQQVTLRCSSQSGHNTVSWYQQALGQGPQFIFQYYREEENGRGNFPPRFSGLQFPNYSSELNVNALELDDSALYLCASSHRSGRVMETQYFGPGTRLLVL.

This clone is a singleton in its sample. The genes are TRBV5-1 and TRBJ1-1; D might be TRBD1 (5 bases). Germline loops: CDR1 SGHRS, CDR2 YFSETQ. The CDR3 extends over 14 amino acids. The germline V and J ends were trimmed by 4 bases and 2 bases, with 12 bases remaining between them. DNA for the CDR3: TGCGCCAGCAGCGACCGGGGCGGAAACACTGAAGCTTTCTTT. Translated: CASSDRGGNTEAFF.

The rearrangement uses TRBV29-1 and TRBJ2-7; no clear D gene. CDR1 and CDR2 from the germline V gene are SQVTM and ANQGSEA. Trimming shortened V by 7 bases and J by 2 bases, and 15 bases separated the two germline ends. The CDR3 totals 13 residues. Written as DNA, the CDR3 is TGCAGCGCTAAATCCCAGCACACCTACGAGCAGTACTTC. Translating it yields CSAKSQHTYEQYF.

The chain couples TRBV9 to TRBJ2-7, with TRBD2 matching 8 bases. There are 15 residues in the CDR3. V shed 3 bases and J 2 bases; nucleotides not matched to a gene: 7. Germline lookup yields CDR1 SGDLS and CDR2 YYNGEE. The CDR3 DNA is TGTGCCAGCAGCGATCTAGCGGGTGAGACCTACGAGCAGTACTTC. As protein: CASSDLAGETYEQYF. Looking up the rest from reference TRBV9 and TRBJ2-7 gives the full variable domain: DSGVTQTPKHLITATGQRVTLRCSPRSGDLSVYWYQQSLDQGLQFLIQYYNGEERAKGNILERFSAQQFPDLHSELNLSSLELGDSALYFCASSDLAGETYEQYFGPGTRLTVT.

The V gene is TRBV11-3, the J gene TRBJ2-7; unclear D gene. Trimming removed 5 bases at V and 4 bases at J, with 12 bases between. Germline CDR1 SGHNT, CDR2 YENEEA. This CDR3 is built from 13 residues. The CDR3 DNA is TGTGCCAGCAGCCGTGGCTGGGGTTACGAGCAGTACTTC. Protein sequence: CASSRGWGYEQYF.

V gene TRBV3-1 (or the pseudogene TRBV3-2) combines with J gene TRBJ2-3, with 8 nucleotides matching TRBD2. Germline loops: CDR1 LGHDT, CDR2 YNNKEL (reference sequence). V lost 1 base to trimming and J lost 1 base; unmatched junction nucleotides: 4. This CDR3 is 16 amino acids long. The CDR3 loop reads CASSQVPAGGTDTQYF. The DNA for the CDR3 is TGTGCCAGCAGCCAAGTCCCAGCGGGAGGCACAGATACGCAGTATTTT.

This sequence joins TRBV6-5 and TRBJ1-1; weak D call: TRBD1 (6 bases). Germline V gene lookup returns CDR1 MNHEY and CDR2 SVGAGI. The CDR3 length is 13 residues. V was clipped by 5 bases and J by 3 bases, with 10 bases between them. CDR3 sequence reads: CASSTGIHTEAFF. Here the CDR3 DNA reads TGTGCCAGCAGTACAGGGATACACACTGAAGCTTTCTTT.